The 20 T cell receptor beta chains below were found in one sample sequenced in a study of T cell responses to AZD1222 COVID-19 vaccine. Method: immunoSEQ multiplex PCR; TCRdb's copy keeps in-frame clones and lacks some. The sample records some 140,000 clones, about 85% being singletons. The sequencing used peripheral blood, collected on day 0 of AZD1222 vaccination. These receptor sequences come from an adult in good health.

The chain uses TRBV6-1 and TRBJ2-2, with D unclear. Looked up from germline, CDR1 is MNHNS and CDR2 is SASEGT. The CDR3 sequence is 15 residues long. Deletions cut 3 bases from V and 6 bases from J, with 14 bases between. Here the CDR3 reads CASSEFWRNAGELFF. DNA for the CDR3: TGTGCCAGCAGTGAGTTCTGGAGAAATGCCGGGGAGCTGTTTTTT.

The chain joins TRBV29-1 to TRBJ1-4, with 10 bases aligning to TRBD1. Germline V gene lookup returns CDR1 SQVTM and CDR2 ANQGSEA. This CDR3 has 13 residues. The ends lost 6 bases at V and 7 bases at J; junction bases unmatched: 5. The CDR3 nucleotides are TGCAGCGTCCAGGGACAGGGGCTTGAAAAACTGTTTTTT. Protein product: CSVQGQGLEKLFF. The full variable domain, completed using reference TRBV29-1 and TRBJ1-4, is SAVISQKPSRDICQRGTSLTIQCQVDSQVTMMFWYRQQPGQSLTLIATANQGSEATYESGFVIDKFPISRPNLTFSTLTVSNMSPEDSSIYLCSVQGQGLEKLFFGSGTQLSVL.

The V gene is TRBV10-3, the J gene TRBJ1-2; 8 nucleotides align to TRBD1. The CDR3 extends over 14 amino acids. V lost 6 bases to trimming and J lost 4 bases; unmatched junction nucleotides: 7. Per germline, CDR1 ENHRY and CDR2 SYGVKD. Written as DNA, the CDR3 is TGTGCCATCAGGGGCGGGGACAGGTCCTATGGCTACACCTTC. It is translated as CAIRGGDRSYGYTF.

The chain carries TRBV15 and TRBJ2-2, with D possibly TRBD1 on 5 matching bases. This CDR3 is 16 amino acids long. The V gene's germline CDR1 is LNHNV and CDR2 YYDKDF (reference sequence). Trimming removed 0 bases from V and 0 bases from J, with 8 bases in between. CDR3 sequence (DNA): TGTGCCACCAGCAGAGATTCAGGGCCGAACACCGGGGAGCTGTTTTTT. Translation: CATSRDSGPNTGELFF.

The rearrangement uses TRBV6-5 and TRBJ2-7, with D possibly TRBD2 on 7 matching bases. From germline, CDR1 is MNHEY and CDR2 SVGAGI. The ends were cut back, 6 bases at V and 4 bases at J, with 19 bases in the middle. The CDR3 consists of 15 residues. CDR3 protein: CASRPLARGGYEQYF. The CDR3 DNA sequence: TGTGCCAGCAGACCCCTGGCAAGGGGGGGGTACGAGCAGTACTTC.

V gene TRBV19 combines with J gene TRBJ1-4; D unresolved. There are 15 residues in the CDR3. Looked up from germline, CDR1 is LNHDA and CDR2 is SQIVND (reference sequence). Trimming shortened V by 5 bases and J by 0 bases, and 10 bases separated the two germline ends. The CDR3 nucleotides are TGTGCCAGTAGTGACCCGGTTGCAACTAATGAAAAACTGTTTTTT. The encoded protein is CASSDPVATNEKLFF.

The chain combines TRBV10-3 with TRBJ2-2; TRBD1 matches at 8 bases. The CDR3 sequence is 14 residues long. Germline V gene data show CDR1 as ENHRY and CDR2 as SYGVKD. V gave up 11 bases and J gave up 1 base; unmatched junction bases: 6. CDR3 sequence: CAVTGQGNTGELFF. The DNA for the CDR3 is TGTGCCGTTACAGGACAGGGGAACACCGGGGAGCTGTTTTTT.

This chain joins TRBV4-3 and TRBJ1-5, with 10 positions matching TRBD1. With 3 bases clipped from V and 8 bases from J, the junction kept 7 bases outside the gene matches. This CDR3 has 15 amino acids. Germline V gives CDR1 LGHNA, CDR2 YSLEER. This CDR3 reads CASSQTGGPAEPQHF. As DNA, the CDR3 is TGCGCCAGCAGCCAGACAGGGGGCCCGGCGGAGCCCCAGCATTTT.

The J gene is TRBJ1-4, the V gene TRBV9, with D perhaps TRBD1 (5 bases). The CDR3 has 15 amino acids. V was pared by 0 bases and J by 2 bases, with 8 bases between. Germline values: CDR1 SGDLS, CDR2 YYNGEE. CDR3 in amino acids: CASSVGAGTNEKLFF. CDR3 nucleotide sequence: TGTGCCAGCAGCGTAGGAGCAGGGACTAATGAAAAACTGTTTTTT.

The V gene is TRBV7-9, the J gene TRBJ2-2, with D perhaps TRBD1 or TRBD2 (6 bases each). The germline gives CDR1 SEHNR, CDR2 FQNEAQ (reference sequence). CDR3 size: 15 residues. Trimming pared 7 bases from V and 2 bases from J, leaving 14 bases between. Here the CDR3 DNA reads TGTGCCAGCACCAAGGGGGGTCAAAACACCGGGGAGCTGTTTTTT. Translating it yields CASTKGGQNTGELFF.

The V and J genes are TRBV7-2 and TRBJ2-2; no clear D gene. The CDR3 extends over 16 amino acids. The ends were cut back, 1 base at V and 2 bases at J, with 11 bases in the middle. Germline loops: CDR1 SGHTA, CDR2 FQGNSA. The CDR3 sequence is CASSLGRRENTGELFF. CDR3 sequence (DNA): TGTGCCAGCAGCTTAGGTCGTAGAGAAAACACCGGGGAGCTGTTTTTT.

V usage is TRBV7-2 and J usage is TRBJ1-6; TRBD1 might be the D (6 bases). V was trimmed by 5 bases and J by 9 bases, leaving 20 bases between them. This CDR3 has 16 residues. Germline CDR1 and CDR2: SGHTA and FQGNSA. This chain's CDR3 is CASSPIRGGRGSPLHF. The CDR3 DNA reads TGTGCCAGCAGCCCAATACGTGGGGGGCGGGGTTCACCCCTCCACTTT. Supplemented by reference TRBV7-2 and TRBJ1-6, the full variable domain reads GAGVSQSPSNKVTEKGKDVELRCDPISGHTALYWYRQSLGQGLEFLIYFQGNSAPDKSGLPSDRFSAERTGGSVSTLTIQRTQQEDSAVYLCASSPIRGGRGSPLHFGNGTRLTVT.

CDR3 in amino acids: CASSHGRGYEQFF. In DNA form, the CDR3 reads TGTGCCAGCAGTCACGGCAGGGGCTATGAGCAGTTCTTC. The V gene is TRBV12-3 or TRBV12-4, the J gene TRBJ2-1, with D maybe TRBD1 (6 bases). Trimming pared 5 bases from V and 8 bases from J, leaving 13 bases between. CDR3 size: 13 residues.

The chain joins TRBV6-5 to TRBJ1-2, with unresolved D. CDR3 length equals 12 residues. V was shortened by 2 bases and J by 7 bases, with 8 bases between the two germline ends. Germline CDR1 reads MNHEY; CDR2 reads SVGAGI. The CDR3 sequence is CASSYHGFGYTF. The CDR3 DNA is TGTGCCAGCAGTTACCATGGTTTTGGCTACACCTTC.

V usage is TRBV5-4 and J usage is TRBJ1-1, with a weak D call TRBD1 (5 bases). The CDR3 consists of 16 residues. V was cut by 0 bases and J by 1 base, with 13 bases left in between. Germline V CDR1 and CDR2: SGHNT, YYREEE (reference sequence). DNA of the CDR3: TGTGCCAGCAGCTTGGACGGTGGGACTCAGAACACTGAAGCTTTCTTT. This codes for CASSLDGGTQNTEAFF.

This chain connects TRBV5-4 to TRBJ2-1; D possibly corresponds to TRBD2 (7 bases). The CDR3 totals 16 residues. Germline V lookup: CDR1 SGHNT, CDR2 YYREEE (reference sequence). The V gene lost 0 bases and the J gene lost 3 bases, with 13 bases spanning the gap. CDR3 residues: CASSLGGGGDYNEQFF. CDR3 coding DNA: TGTGCCAGCAGCTTGGGGGGCGGGGGCGACTACAATGAGCAGTTCTTC.

This chain connects TRBV20-1 to TRBJ1-4; D uncertain. Between the trimmed V and J ends, which lost 6 bases and 6 bases, there was a span of 14 bases. Per the germline V gene, CDR1 is DFQATT and CDR2 is SNEGSKA (reference sequence). The CDR3 is made up of 13 amino acids. The CDR3 sequence: CSASGVNDEKLFF. CDR3 coding DNA: TGCAGTGCCAGTGGGGTTAACGATGAAAAACTGTTTTTT.

The rearrangement uses TRBV6-2 or TRBV6-3 and TRBJ1-5, with 7 positions matching TRBD1. Germline lookup yields CDR1 MNHEY and CDR2 SVGEGT. The ends lost 6 bases at V and 6 bases at J; junction bases unmatched: 5. This CDR3 is 13 amino acids long. In nucleotides, the CDR3 is TGTGCCAGCAGCCTAGGGGGCAGTCAGCCCCAGCATTTT. It translates to CASSLGGSQPQHF.

This chain uses TRBV7-8 with TRBJ2-5; 9 positions match TRBD1. J was trimmed by 4 bases and V by 5 bases; bases with no gene match: 17. CDR3 size: 18 residues. Germline V gives CDR1 SGHVS, CDR2 FQNEAQ. CDR3 nucleotides: TGTGCCAGCAGCACTCGGGCCGGGACAGGGTTATCGTCAGAGACCCAGTACTTC. Translation gives CASSTRAGTGLSSETQYF.

The chain employs TRBV7-9 and TRBJ2-2; D remains ambiguous. The CDR3 spans 13 residues. Deletions cut 2 bases from V and 7 bases from J, with 8 bases between. Looked up from germline, CDR1 is SEHNR and CDR2 is FQNEAQ (reference sequence). The CDR3 DNA sequence: TGTGCCAGCAGCTTAAAAGGTGGCGGGGAGCTGTTTTTT. Translated, it gives CASSLKGGGELFF.